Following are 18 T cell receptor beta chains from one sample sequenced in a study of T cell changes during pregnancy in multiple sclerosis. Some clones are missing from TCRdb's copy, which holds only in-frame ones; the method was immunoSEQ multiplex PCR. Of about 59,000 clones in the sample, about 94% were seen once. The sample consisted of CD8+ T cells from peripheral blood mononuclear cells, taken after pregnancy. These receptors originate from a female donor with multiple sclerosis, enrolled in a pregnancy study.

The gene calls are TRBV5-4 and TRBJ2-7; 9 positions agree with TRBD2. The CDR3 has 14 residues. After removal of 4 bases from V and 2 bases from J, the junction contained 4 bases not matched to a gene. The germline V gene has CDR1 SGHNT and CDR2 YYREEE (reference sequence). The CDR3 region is CASSRSSGTYEQYF. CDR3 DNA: TGTGCCAGCAGCCGGTCTAGCGGGACCTACGAGCAGTACTTC.

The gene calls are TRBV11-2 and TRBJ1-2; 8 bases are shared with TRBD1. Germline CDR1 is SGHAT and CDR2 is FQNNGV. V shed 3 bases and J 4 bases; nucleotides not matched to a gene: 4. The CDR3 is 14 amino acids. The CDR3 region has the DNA TGTGCCAGCAGCTTTGGGACAGGACTCTATGGCTACACCTTC. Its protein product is CASSFGTGLYGYTF.

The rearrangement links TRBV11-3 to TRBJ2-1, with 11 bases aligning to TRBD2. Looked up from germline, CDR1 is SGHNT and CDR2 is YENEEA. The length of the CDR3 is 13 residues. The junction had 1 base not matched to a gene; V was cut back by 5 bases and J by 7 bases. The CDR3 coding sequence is TGTGCCAGCAGCCGACTAGCGGGGAATGAGCAGTTCTTC. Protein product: CASSRLAGNEQFF.

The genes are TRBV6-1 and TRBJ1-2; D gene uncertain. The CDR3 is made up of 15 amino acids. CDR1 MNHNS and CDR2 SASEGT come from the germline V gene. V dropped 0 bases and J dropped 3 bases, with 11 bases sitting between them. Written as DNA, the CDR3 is TGTGCCAGCAGTGAAGCGCTTGCCGGGTACTATGGCTACACCTTC. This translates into CASSEALAGYYGYTF.

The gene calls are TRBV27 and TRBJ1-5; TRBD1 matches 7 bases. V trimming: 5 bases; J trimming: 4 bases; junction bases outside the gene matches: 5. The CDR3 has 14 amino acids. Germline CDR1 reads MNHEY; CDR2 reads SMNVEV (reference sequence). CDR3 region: CASSLGTANQPQHF. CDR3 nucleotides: TGTGCCAGCAGTCTAGGGACAGCAAATCAGCCCCAGCATTTT.

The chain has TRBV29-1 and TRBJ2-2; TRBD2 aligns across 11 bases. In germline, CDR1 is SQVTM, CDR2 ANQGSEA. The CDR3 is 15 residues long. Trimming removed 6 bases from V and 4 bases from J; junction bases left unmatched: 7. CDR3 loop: CSVLSGRASTGELFF. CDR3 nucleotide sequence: TGCAGCGTCCTTAGCGGGAGGGCCTCCACCGGGGAGCTGTTTTTT.

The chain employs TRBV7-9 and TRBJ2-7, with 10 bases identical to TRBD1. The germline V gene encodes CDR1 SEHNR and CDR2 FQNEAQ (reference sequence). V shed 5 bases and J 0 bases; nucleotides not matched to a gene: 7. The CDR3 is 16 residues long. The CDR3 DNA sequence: TGTGCCAGCAGCCAATGGGGACAGGGGCACTCCTACGAGCAGTACTTC. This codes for CASSQWGQGHSYEQYF.

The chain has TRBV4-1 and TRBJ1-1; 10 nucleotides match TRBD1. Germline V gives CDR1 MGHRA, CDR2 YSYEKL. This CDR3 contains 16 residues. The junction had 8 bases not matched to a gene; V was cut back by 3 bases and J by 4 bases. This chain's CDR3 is CASSQTGTGAATEAFF. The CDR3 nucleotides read TGCGCCAGCAGCCAGACCGGGACAGGGGCGGCCACTGAAGCTTTCTTT.

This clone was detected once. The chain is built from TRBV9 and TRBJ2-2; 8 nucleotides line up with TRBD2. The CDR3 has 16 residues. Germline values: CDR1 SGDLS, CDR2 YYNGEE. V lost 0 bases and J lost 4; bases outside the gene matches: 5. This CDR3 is CASSVAREGPTGELFF. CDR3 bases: TGTGCCAGCAGCGTAGCACGGGAGGGACCCACCGGGGAGCTGTTTTTT.

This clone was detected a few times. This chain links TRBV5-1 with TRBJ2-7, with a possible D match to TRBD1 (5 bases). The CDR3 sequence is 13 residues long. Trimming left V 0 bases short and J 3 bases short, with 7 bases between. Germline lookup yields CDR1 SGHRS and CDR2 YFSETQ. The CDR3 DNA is TGCGCCAGCAGCTTGGCCAGGGACTACGAGCAGTACTTC. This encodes CASSLARDYEQYF.

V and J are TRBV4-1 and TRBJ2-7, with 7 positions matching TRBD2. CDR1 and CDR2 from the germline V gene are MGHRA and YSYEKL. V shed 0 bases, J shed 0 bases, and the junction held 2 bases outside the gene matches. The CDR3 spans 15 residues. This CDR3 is CASSQDSGGSYEQYF. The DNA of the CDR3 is TGCGCCAGCAGCCAAGATTCGGGGGGCTCCTACGAGCAGTACTTC.

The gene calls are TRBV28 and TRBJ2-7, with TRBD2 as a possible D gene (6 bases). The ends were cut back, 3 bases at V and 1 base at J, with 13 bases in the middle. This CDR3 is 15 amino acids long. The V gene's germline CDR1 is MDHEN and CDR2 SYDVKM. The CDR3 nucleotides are TGTGCCAGCAGTTTTAGGCTAGCGAGTTCCTACGAGCAGTACTTC. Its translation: CASSFRLASSYEQYF. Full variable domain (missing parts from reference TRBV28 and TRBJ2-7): DVKVTQSSRYLVKRTGEKVFLECVQDMDHENMFWYRQDPGLGLRLIYFSYDVKMKEKGDIPEGYSVSREKKERFSLILESASTNQTSMYLCASSFRLASSYEQYFGPGTRLTVT.

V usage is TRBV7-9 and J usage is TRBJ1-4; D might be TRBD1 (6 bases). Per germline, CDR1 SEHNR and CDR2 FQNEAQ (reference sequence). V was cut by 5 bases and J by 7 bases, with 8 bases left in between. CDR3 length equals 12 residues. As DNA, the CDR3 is TGTGCCAGCAGCACACAGGGTGAAAAACTGTTTTTT. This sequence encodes CASSTQGEKLFF.

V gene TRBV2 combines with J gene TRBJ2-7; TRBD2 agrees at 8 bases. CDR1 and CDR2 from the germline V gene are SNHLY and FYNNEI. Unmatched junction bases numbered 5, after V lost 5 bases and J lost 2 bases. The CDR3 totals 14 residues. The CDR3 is CASSSAGAPYEQYF. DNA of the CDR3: TGTGCCAGCAGTTCAGCGGGAGCCCCCTACGAGCAGTACTTC.

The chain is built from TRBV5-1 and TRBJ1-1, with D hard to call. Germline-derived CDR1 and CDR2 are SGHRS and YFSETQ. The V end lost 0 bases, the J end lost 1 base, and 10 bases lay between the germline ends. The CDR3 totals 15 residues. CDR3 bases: TGCGCCAGCAGCTTGGCCGCGGTACAGAACACTGAAGCTTTCTTT. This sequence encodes CASSLAAVQNTEAFF.

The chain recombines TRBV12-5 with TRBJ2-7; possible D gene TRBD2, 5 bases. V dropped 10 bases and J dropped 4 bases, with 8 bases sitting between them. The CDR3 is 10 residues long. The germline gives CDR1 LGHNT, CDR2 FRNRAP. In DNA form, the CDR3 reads TGTGCTAATGGCGGGTACGAGCAGTACTTC. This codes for CANGGYEQYF.

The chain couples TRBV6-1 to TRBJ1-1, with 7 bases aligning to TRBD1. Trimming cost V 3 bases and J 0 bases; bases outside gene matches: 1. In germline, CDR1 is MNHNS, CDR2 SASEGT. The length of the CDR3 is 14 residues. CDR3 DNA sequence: TGTGCCAGCAGTGACAGGGGGTTGAACACTGAAGCTTTCTTT. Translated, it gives CASSDRGLNTEAFF.

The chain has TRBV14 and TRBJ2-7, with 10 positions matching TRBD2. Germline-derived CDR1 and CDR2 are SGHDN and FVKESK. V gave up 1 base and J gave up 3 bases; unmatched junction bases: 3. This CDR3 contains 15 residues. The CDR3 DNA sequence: TGTGCCAGCAGCCAAGTCCCTAGCGGGAGCTACGAGCAGTACTTC. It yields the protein CASSQVPSGSYEQYF.